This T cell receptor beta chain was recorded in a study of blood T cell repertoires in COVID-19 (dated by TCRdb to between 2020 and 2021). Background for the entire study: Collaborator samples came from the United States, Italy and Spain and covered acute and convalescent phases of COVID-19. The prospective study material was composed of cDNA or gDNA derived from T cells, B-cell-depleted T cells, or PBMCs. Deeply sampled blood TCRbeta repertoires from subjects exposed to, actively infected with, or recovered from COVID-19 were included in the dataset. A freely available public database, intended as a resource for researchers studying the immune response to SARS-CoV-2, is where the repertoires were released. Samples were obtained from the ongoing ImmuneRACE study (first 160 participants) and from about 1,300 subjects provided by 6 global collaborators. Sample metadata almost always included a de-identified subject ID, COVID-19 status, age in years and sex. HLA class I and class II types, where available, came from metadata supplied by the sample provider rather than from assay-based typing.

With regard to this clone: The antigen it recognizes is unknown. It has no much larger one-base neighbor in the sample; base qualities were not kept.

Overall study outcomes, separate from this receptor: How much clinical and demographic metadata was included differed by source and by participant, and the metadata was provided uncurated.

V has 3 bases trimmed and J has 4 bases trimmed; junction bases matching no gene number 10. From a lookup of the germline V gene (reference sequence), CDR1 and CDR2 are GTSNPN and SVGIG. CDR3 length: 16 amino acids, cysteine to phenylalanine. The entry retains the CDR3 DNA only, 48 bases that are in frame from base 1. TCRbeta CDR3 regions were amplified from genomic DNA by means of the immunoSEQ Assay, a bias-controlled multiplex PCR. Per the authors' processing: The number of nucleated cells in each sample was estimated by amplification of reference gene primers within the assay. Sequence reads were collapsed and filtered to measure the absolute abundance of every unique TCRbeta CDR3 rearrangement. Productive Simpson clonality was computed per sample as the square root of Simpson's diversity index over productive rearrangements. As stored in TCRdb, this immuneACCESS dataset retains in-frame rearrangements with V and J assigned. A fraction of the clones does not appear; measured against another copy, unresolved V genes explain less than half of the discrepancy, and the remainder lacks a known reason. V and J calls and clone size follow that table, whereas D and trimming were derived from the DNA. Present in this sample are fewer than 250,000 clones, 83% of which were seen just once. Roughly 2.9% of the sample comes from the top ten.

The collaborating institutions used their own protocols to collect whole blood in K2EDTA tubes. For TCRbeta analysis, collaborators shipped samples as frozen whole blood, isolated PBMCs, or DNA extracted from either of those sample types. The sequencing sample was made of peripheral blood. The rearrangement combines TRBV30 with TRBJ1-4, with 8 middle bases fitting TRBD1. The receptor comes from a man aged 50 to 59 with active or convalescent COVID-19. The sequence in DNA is TGTGCCTGGAGCTCGGGGCAGGGGGCATTTAATGAAAAACTGTTTTTT. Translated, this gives CAWSSGQGAFNEKLFF.